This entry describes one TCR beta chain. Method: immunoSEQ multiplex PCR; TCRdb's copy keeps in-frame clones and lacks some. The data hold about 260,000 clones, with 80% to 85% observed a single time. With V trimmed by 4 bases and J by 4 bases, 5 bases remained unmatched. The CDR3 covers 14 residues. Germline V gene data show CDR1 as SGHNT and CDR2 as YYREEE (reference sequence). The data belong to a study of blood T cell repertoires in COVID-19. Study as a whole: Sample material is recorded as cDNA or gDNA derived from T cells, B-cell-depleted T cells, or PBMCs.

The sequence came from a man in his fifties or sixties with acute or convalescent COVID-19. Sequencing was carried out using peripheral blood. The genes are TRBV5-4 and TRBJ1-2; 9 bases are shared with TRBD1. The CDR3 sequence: CASSPGQGPYGYTF. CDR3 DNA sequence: TGTGCCAGCAGCCCGGGACAGGGCCCCTATGGCTACACCTTC.